This T cell receptor (beta chain) appears in the sequencing data of a study of early T cells in non-severe SARS-CoV-2 infection. Study-level results: VDJdb matching favored anti-spike CD8 responses, missing private and CD4 specificities.

Germline V CDR1 and CDR2: MNHNY, SVGAGI (reference sequence). The CDR3 totals 13 residues. V gave up 7 bases and J gave up 1 base, with 8 bases separating them. Remarks on this clonotype: Its antigen remains unknown.

Unique molecular identifiers were affixed to single, distinct cDNA molecules. TCRdb redid the calling of the 5' RACE reads with MiXCR, one entry per CDR3 protein. The data contain more than 65,000 distinct CDR3 sequences, around 14% of them singletons. The chain carries TRBV6-6 and TRBJ1-5; a possible D gene is TRBD1 (6 bases). The clonotype was recovered from an adult who was a healthcare worker with PCR-confirmed SARS-CoV-2 infection or an uninfected control (not recorded which). Sequenced: whole blood. CDR3 sequence: CASKQGSNQPQHF. The CDR3 DNA is TGTGCCAGCAAACAGGGAAGCAATCAGCCCCAGCATTTT.